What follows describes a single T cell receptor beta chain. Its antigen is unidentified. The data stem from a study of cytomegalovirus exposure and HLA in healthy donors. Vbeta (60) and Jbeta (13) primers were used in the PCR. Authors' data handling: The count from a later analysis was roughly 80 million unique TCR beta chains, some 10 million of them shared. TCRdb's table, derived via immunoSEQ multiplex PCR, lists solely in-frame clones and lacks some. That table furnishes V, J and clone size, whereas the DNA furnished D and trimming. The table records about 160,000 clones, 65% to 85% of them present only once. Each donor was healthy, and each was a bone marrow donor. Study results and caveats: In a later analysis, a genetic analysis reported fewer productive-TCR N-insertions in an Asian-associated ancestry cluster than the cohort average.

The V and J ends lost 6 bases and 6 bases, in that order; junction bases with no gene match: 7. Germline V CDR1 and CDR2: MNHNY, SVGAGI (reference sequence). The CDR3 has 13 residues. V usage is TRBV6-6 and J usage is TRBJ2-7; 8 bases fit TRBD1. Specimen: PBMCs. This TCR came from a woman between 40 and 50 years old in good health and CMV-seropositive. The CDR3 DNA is TGTGCCAGCAGCCGGGACAGGTATAGCGAGCAGTACTTC. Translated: CASSRDRYSEQYF.